This record concerns one T cell receptor beta chain sequence. These data are taken from a study of cytomegalovirus exposure and HLA in healthy donors. 60 Vbeta and 13 Jbeta primers were used in PCR. TCRdb's copy holds only in-frame clones and misses some; the assay was immunoSEQ multiplex PCR. There are approximately 150,000 clones in the sample; 73% occur only once, and around 1.6% lies in the top ten. The clonotype comes from a woman aged 18-29 years in good health and CMV-seronegative. The sample consisted of PBMCs.

CDR3 sequence (DNA): TGCGCCAGCAAAAAGACAGGGGGGGAAGGCTACACCTTC. Residues: CASKKTGGEGYTF. The rearrangement joins TRBV4-1 to TRBJ1-2; 9 bases fit TRBD1. Germline V gives CDR1 MGHRA, CDR2 YSYEKL. V lost 7 bases to trimming and J lost 8 bases; unmatched junction nucleotides: 8. The CDR3 loop spans 13 amino acids.